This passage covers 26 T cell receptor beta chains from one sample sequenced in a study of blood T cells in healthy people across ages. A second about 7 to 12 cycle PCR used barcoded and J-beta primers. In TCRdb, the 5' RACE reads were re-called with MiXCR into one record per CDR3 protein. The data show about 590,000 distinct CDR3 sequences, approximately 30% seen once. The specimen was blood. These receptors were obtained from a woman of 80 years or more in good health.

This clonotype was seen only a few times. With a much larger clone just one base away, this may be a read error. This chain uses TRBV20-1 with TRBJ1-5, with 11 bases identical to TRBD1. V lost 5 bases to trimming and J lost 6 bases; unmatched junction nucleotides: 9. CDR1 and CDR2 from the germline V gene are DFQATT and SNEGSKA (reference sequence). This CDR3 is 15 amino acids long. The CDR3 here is CSASRGQGVGQPQHF. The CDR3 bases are TGCAGTGCTTCACGGGGACAGGGGGTCGGTCAGCCCCAGCATTTT.

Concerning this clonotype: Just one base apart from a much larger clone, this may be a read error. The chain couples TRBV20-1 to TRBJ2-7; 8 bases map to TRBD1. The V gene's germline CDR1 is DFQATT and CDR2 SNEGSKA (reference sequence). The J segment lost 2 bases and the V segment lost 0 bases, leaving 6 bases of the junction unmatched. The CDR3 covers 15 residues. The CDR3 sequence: CSARDRAGGPYEQYV. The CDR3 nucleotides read TGCAGTGCTAGAGATAGGGCAGGGGGCCCCTACGAGCAGTACGTC.

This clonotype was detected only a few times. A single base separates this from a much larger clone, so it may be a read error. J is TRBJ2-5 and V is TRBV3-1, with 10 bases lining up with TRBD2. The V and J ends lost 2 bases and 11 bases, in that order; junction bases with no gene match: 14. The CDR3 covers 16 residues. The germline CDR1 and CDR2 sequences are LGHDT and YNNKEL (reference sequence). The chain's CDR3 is CASSQTSGVLRNEQYF. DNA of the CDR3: TGTGCCAGCAGCCAAACTAGCGGGGTCCTTCGCAATGAGCAGTACTTC.

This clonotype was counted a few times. CDR3 nucleotides: TGCAGTGCTAGAGATCCCGGACAGGGTGGGATTCCCGGGGAGCTGTTTTTT. Its protein product is CSARDPGQGGIPGELFF. This rearrangement joins TRBV20-1 to TRBJ2-2, with 8 positions matching TRBD1. The trim removed 0 bases at V and 6 bases at J, leaving 12 bases unmatched. Germline V gives CDR1 DFQATT, CDR2 SNEGSKA (reference sequence). CDR3 length: 17 amino acids.

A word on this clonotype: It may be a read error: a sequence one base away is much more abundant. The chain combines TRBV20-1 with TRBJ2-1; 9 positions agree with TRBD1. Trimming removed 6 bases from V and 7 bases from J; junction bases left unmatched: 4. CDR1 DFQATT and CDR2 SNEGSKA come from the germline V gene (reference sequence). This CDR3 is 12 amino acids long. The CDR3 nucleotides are TGCAGTGCCCCGGACAGGGGAAATGAGCAGTTCTTC. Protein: CSAPDRGNEQFF.

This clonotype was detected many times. The CDR3, as DNA: TGCAGTGTTTGGACAGGCGTTAATTCACCCCTCCACTTT. Protein sequence: CSVWTGVNSPLHF. The rearrangement uses TRBV20-1 and TRBJ1-6; TRBD1 matches 7 bases. The length of the CDR3 is 13 residues. CDR1 and CDR2 from the germline V gene are DFQATT and SNEGSKA (reference sequence). J gave up 6 bases and V 7 bases, and 6 bases lay outside the gene matches.

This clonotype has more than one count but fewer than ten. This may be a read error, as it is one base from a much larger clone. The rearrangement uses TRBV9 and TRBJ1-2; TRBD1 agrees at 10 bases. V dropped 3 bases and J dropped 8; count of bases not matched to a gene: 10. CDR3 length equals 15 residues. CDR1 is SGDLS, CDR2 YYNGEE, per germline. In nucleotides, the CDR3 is TGTGCCAGCAGCGGAGGGACAGGGGAGAGAAGGGGCTACACCTTC. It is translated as CASSGGTGERRGYTF.

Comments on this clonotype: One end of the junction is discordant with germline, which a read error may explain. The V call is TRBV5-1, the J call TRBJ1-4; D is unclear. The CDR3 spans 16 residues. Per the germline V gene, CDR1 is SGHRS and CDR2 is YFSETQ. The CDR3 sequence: CASRIILIATNEKLFF. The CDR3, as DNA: TGCGCTAGCAGAATTATACTCATTGCAACTAATGAAAAACTGTTTTTT.

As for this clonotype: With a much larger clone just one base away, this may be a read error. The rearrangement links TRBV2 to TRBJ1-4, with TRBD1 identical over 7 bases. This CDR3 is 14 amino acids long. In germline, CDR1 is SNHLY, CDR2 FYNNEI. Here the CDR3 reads CASRKTGRSEKRFF. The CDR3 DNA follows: TGTGCCAGCAGAAAGACAGGGAGGAGTGAAAAACGGTTTTTT.

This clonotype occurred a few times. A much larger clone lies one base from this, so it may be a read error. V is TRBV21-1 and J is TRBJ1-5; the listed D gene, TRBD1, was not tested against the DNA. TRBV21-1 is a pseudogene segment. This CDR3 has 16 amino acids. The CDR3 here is CSSSKNRGRGNQPQHF. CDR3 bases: TGTTCCAGCAGCAAAAACAGGGGAAGGGGCAATCAGCCCCAGCATTTT.

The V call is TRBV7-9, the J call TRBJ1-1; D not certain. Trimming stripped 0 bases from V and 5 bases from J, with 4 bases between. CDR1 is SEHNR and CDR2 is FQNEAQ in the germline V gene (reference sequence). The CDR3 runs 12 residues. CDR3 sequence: CASSLAQTEAFF. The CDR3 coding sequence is TGTGCCAGCAGCTTAGCGCAGACTGAAGCTTTCTTT.

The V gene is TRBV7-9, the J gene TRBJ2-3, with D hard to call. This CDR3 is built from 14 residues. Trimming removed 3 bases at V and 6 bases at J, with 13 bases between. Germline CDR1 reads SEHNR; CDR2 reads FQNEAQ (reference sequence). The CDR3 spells CASSLQVGADTQYF. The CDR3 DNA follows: TGTGCCAGCAGCTTGCAGGTTGGTGCGGATACGCAGTATTTT.

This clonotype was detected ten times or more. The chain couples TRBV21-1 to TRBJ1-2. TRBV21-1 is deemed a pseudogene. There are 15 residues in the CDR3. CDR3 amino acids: CASSKGNGGHYGYTF. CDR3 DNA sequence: TGTGCCAGCAGCAAAGGTAACGGTGGACACTATGGCTACACCTTC.

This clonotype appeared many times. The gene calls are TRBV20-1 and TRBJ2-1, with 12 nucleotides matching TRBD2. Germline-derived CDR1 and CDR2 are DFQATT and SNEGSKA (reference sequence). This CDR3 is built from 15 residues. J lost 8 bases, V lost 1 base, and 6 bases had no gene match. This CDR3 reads CSARAPGLAGDEQFF. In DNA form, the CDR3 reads TGCAGTGCTAGAGCCCCGGGACTAGCGGGCGATGAGCAGTTCTTC.

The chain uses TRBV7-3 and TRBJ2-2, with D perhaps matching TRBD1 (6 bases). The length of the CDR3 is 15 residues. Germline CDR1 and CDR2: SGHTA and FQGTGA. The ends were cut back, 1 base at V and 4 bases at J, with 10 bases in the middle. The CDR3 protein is CASSLRAGATGELFF. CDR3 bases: TGTGCCAGCAGCTTAAGAGCAGGGGCCACCGGGGAGCTGTTTTTT.

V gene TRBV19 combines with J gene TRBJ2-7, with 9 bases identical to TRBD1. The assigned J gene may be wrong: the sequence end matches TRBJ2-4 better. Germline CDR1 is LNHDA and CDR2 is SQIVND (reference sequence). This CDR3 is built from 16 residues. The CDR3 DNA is TGTGCCAGTAGTATTGGCCACAGGGGGCTGGGAAACATTCAGTACTTC. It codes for CASSIGHRGLGNIQYF.

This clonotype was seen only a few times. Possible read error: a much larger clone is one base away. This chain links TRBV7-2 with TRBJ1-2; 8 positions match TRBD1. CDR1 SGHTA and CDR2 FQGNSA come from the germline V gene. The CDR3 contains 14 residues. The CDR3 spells CASSQGAEIYGCTF. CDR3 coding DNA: TGTGCCAGCAGCCAGGGGGCCGAGATCTATGGCTGCACCTTC.

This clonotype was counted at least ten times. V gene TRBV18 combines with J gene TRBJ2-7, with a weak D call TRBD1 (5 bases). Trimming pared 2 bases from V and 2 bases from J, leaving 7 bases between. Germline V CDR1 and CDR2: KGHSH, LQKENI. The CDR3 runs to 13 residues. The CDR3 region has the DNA TGTGCCAGCTCACCAGACAGTCCCTACGAGCAGTACTTC. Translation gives CASSPDSPYEQYF.

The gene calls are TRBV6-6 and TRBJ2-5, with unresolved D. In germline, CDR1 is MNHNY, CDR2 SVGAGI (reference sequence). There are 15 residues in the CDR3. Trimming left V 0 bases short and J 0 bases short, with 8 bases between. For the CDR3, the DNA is TGTGCCAGCAGTTACTCCCCCAAGTACCAAGAGACCCAGTACTTC. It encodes CASSYSPKYQETQYF.

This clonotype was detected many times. DNA of the CDR3: TGTGCCACCGGGATAAGGGACAGGGTCTACGAGCAGTACTTC. The encoded protein is CATGIRDRVYEQYF. The chain recombines TRBV24-1 with TRBJ2-7; the match to TRBD1 covers 9 bases. The CDR3 loop spans 14 amino acids. J lost 3 bases, V lost 9 bases, and 8 bases had no gene match. Per germline, CDR1 KGHDR and CDR2 SFDVKD.

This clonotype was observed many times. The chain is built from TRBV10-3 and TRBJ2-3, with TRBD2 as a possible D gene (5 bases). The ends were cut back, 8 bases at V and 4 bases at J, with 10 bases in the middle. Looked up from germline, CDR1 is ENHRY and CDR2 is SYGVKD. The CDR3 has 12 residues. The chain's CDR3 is CAIGTSSDTQYF. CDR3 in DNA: TGTGCCATCGGAACTAGTTCAGATACGCAGTATTTT.

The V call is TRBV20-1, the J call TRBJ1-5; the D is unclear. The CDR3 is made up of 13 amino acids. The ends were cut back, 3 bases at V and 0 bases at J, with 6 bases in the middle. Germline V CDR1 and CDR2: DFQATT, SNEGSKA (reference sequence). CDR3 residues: CSASDDSNQPQHF. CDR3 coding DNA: TGCAGTGCTAGCGACGATAGCAATCAGCCCCAGCATTTT.

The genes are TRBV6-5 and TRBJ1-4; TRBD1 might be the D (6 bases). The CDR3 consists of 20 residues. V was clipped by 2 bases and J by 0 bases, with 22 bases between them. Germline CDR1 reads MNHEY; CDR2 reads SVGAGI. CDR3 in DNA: TGTGCCAGCAGTTACCCCTTCAAGACAGGACCCGAAGCAACTAATGAAAAACTGTTTTTT. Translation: CASSYPFKTGPEATNEKLFF.

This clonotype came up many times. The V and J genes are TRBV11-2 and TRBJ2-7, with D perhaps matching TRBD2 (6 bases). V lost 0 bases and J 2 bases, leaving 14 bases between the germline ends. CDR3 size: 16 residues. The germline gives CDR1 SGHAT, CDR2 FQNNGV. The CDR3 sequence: CASSLDIGAGPYEQYF. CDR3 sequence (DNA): TGTGCCAGCAGCTTAGATATTGGAGCGGGTCCCTACGAGCAGTACTTC.

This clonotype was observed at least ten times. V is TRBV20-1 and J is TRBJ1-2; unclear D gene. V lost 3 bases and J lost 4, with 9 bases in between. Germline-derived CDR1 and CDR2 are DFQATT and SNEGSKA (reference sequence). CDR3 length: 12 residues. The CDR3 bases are TGCAGTGCTAGCGGGATCTCCTATGGCTACACCTTC. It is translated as CSASGISYGYTF.

The CDR3 loop reads CASSLAGQRYNEQYF. CDR3 sequence (DNA): TGTGCCAGCAGCTTAGCGGGTCAGCGGTACAATGAGCAGTACTTC. The chain employs TRBV11-3 and TRBJ2-5; D might be TRBD2 (5 bases). The CDR3 is 15 residues long. Trimming pared 1 base from V and 11 bases from J, leaving 20 bases between. Germline V gene sequence: CDR1 SGHNT, CDR2 YENEEA.